Listed here are 30 T cell receptor beta chains from one sample, sequenced in a study of shared clonotypes between healthy human individuals. Measured with immunoSEQ multiplex PCR; TCRdb has only the in-frame clones, and not every one. The sample consists of over 2 million clones, roughly 94% of them appearing once. Material for sequencing was naive CD4+ T cells sorted from blood. Subset of the sample: CD45RA+ positively selected. The receptors were sampled from a man aged 18 to 29 in good health.

J is TRBJ2-5 and V is TRBV7-3; 8 bases fit TRBD2. Trimming took 5 bases from V and 7 from J; bases not matched to a gene: 12. This CDR3 has 15 amino acids. The V gene's germline CDR1 is SGHTA and CDR2 FQGTGA. Here the CDR3 reads CASSLMGAGEGTQYF. The CDR3 DNA is TGTGCCAGCAGCCTGATGGGAGCGGGGGAGGGGACCCAGTACTTC.

The chain uses TRBV28 and TRBJ2-5; possible D gene TRBD1, 6 bases. CDR1 is MDHEN and CDR2 is SYDVKM in the germline V gene. Trimming took 3 bases from V and 3 from J, leaving 14 bases between them. The length of the CDR3 is 15 residues. CDR3 protein: CASSLTGLGEETQYF. In DNA form, the CDR3 reads TGTGCCAGCAGTTTGACAGGCCTGGGGGAAGAGACCCAGTACTTC.

The gene calls are TRBV5-4 and TRBJ2-1; TRBD2 might be the D (6 bases). Germline V gives CDR1 SGHNT, CDR2 YYREEE (reference sequence). V was pared by 4 bases and J by 1 base, with 12 bases between. This CDR3 has 15 residues. CDR3 sequence reads: CASSQRVESYNEQFF. For the CDR3, the DNA is TGTGCCAGCAGCCAGCGGGTTGAGTCCTACAATGAGCAGTTCTTC. The full variable domain, completed using reference TRBV5-4 and TRBJ2-1, is ETGVTQSPTHLIKTRGQQVTLRCSSQSGHNTVSWYQQALGQGPQFIFQYYREEENGRGNFPPRFSGLQFPNYSSELNVNALELDDSALYLCASSQRVESYNEQFFGPGTRLTVL.

The chain is built from TRBV25-1 and TRBJ2-1; D is possibly TRBD2 (5 bases). From germline, CDR1 is MGHDK and CDR2 SYGVNS. Trimming removed 3 bases from V and 9 bases from J, with 9 bases in between. The CDR3 totals 12 residues. CDR3 loop: CASSEGSGEQFF. CDR3 sequence (DNA): TGTGCCAGCAGTGAGGGGAGCGGTGAGCAGTTCTTC.

The chain links TRBV2 to TRBJ1-4, with D perhaps TRBD1 (5 bases). Germline V lookup: CDR1 SNHLY, CDR2 FYNNEI. The CDR3 sequence is 16 residues long. V shed 7 bases and J shed 13 bases, with 28 bases lying between them. The CDR3 DNA sequence: TGTGCCAGCACCAAAGTGATGGGACCAGCTGGCCACAGACTGTTTTTT. Translating it yields CASTKVMGPAGHRLFF.

This chain uses TRBV30 with TRBJ1-2; D gene ambiguous. Germline values: CDR1 GTSNPN, CDR2 SVGIG (reference sequence). This CDR3 is built from 14 residues. The ends were cut back, 1 base at V and 5 bases at J, with 14 bases in the middle. DNA for the CDR3: TGTGCCTGGAGTGATCCACGGCGGGGATATGGCTACACCTTC. Translated: CAWSDPRRGYGYTF.

J is TRBJ1-6 and V is TRBV18; D remains unclear. Per germline, CDR1 KGHSH and CDR2 LQKENI. This CDR3 spans 15 amino acids. Trimming cost V 3 bases and J 7 bases, with 13 bases left between them. The CDR3 DNA follows: TGTGCCAGCTCACCCCCGCGGGGTGACAATTCACCCCTCCACTTT. It yields the protein CASSPPRGDNSPLHF.

The J gene is TRBJ1-5, the V gene TRBV19; 8 bases are a match to TRBD1. The germline V gene encodes CDR1 LNHDA and CDR2 SQIVND (reference sequence). J was trimmed by 5 bases and V by 7 bases; bases with no gene match: 10. The CDR3 loop spans 15 amino acids. CDR3 bases: TGTGCCAGTACCCGGCGTGGACAGGGCTATCAGCCCCAGCATTTT. Amino acids: CASTRRGQGYQPQHF.

The rearrangement joins TRBV25-1 to TRBJ2-1, with D perhaps TRBD2 (7 bases). CDR1 and CDR2 from the germline V gene are MGHDK and SYGVNS. Trimming took off 2 bases at V and 0 bases at J, with 17 bases between the two ends. This CDR3 contains 18 residues. In nucleotides, the CDR3 is TGTGCCAGCAGTGAAAGGGTTGGCGGGGGCGTCTCCTACAATGAGCAGTTCTTC. Its translation is CASSERVGGGVSYNEQFF.

The genes are TRBV18 and TRBJ1-3; D uncertain. Germline CDR1 and CDR2: KGHSH and LQKENI. CDR3 length equals 15 residues. V lost 3 bases and J 0 bases, leaving 9 bases between the germline ends. The CDR3 protein is CASSPATSSGNTIYF. CDR3 DNA sequence: TGTGCCAGCTCACCGGCGACTAGCTCTGGAAACACCATATATTTT.

The genes are TRBV11-2 and TRBJ2-3; D may be TRBD2 (6 bases). Looked up from germline, CDR1 is SGHAT and CDR2 is FQNNGV. The CDR3 is 14 amino acids. Trimming took 3 bases from V and 1 from J, leaving 8 bases between them. CDR3 bases: TGTGCCAGCAGCTTCTGGGGGGGCACAGATACGCAGTATTTT. This gives the protein CASSFWGGTDTQYF.

The chain carries TRBV7-8 and TRBJ1-5, with 9 bases lining up with TRBD1. Germline loops: CDR1 SGHVS, CDR2 FQNEAQ. V dropped 6 bases and J dropped 6; count of bases not matched to a gene: 12. The CDR3 is made up of 16 amino acids. The CDR3 spells CASSSRDRAVIQPQHF. Written as DNA, the CDR3 is TGTGCCAGCAGTTCCCGGGACAGGGCTGTTATTCAGCCCCAGCATTTT. Combining the CDR3 with reference TRBV7-8 and TRBJ1-5 gives the whole variable domain GAGVSQSPRYKVAKRGQDVALRCDPISGHVSLFWYQQALGQGPEFLTYFQNEAQLDKSGLPSDRFFAERPEGSVSTLKIQRTQQEDSAVYLCASSSRDRAVIQPQHFGDGTRLSIL.

This chain uses TRBV7-3 with TRBJ2-2, with no clear D. CDR3 size: 14 residues. Germline assignment: CDR1 SGHTA and CDR2 FQGTGA. With 3 bases removed from V and 1 base from J, the gap between germline ends came to 6 bases. CDR3 DNA: TGTGCCAGCAGCTTTGGGGAGAACACCGGGGAGCTGTTTTTT. Protein product: CASSFGENTGELFF.

The chain combines TRBV5-4 with TRBJ2-7, with TRBD1 matching over 8 bases. The CDR3 loop spans 15 amino acids. V was pared by 2 bases and J by 3 bases, with 7 bases of the junction left unmatched. The germline gives CDR1 SGHNT, CDR2 YYREEE (reference sequence). The CDR3 protein is CASSFGQGMIYEQYF. CDR3 sequence (DNA): TGTGCCAGCAGCTTTGGACAGGGAATGATCTACGAGCAGTACTTC.

The chain employs TRBV10-3 and TRBJ1-2, with D perhaps matching TRBD1 (5 bases). Trimming took 3 bases from V and 5 from J, leaving 10 bases between them. This CDR3 is built from 13 residues. Per the germline V gene, CDR1 is ENHRY and CDR2 is SYGVKD. The CDR3 sequence is CAISEDRIYGYTF. DNA for the CDR3: TGTGCCATCAGTGAAGACAGAATATATGGCTACACCTTC.

The V gene is TRBV27, the J gene TRBJ1-5, with D possibly matching TRBD1 (6 bases). Germline-derived CDR1 and CDR2 are MNHEY and SMNVEV (reference sequence). The CDR3 covers 14 residues. Trimming removed 5 bases from V and 3 bases from J, with 11 bases in between. The CDR3 DNA is TGTGCCAGCAGTGTAGCAGGGGACAATCAGCCCCAGCATTTT. It encodes CASSVAGDNQPQHF.

Turning to this clone: The same CDR3 can be traced to other DNA sequences in this sample. V usage is TRBV18 and J usage is TRBJ2-5; perhaps D is TRBD1 or TRBD2 (5 bases each). The CDR3 is 14 residues long. The germline V gene encodes CDR1 KGHSH and CDR2 LQKENI. V dropped 6 bases and J dropped 1 base, with 12 bases sitting between them. In DNA form, the CDR3 reads TGTGCCAGCTCTCCGGGACGGTCCCAAGAGACCCAGTACTTC. It specifies CASSPGRSQETQYF.

The V gene is TRBV18, the J gene TRBJ1-3; TRBD1 is a possible D gene (6 bases). The V end was cut by 3 bases, the J end by 0 bases, with 15 bases between. The germline CDR1 and CDR2 sequences are KGHSH and LQKENI. The CDR3 length is 17 residues. CDR3 coding DNA: TGTGCCAGCTCACCCCCGGCCTGGACAGACTCTGGAAACACCATATATTTT. It translates to CASSPPAWTDSGNTIYF.

In its sample, this clone was seen once. The chain recombines TRBV10-3 with TRBJ1-1; 9 bases match TRBD1. CDR3 length: 15 amino acids. Per the germline V gene, CDR1 is ENHRY and CDR2 is SYGVKD. V trimming: 6 bases; J trimming: 5 bases; junction bases outside the gene matches: 10. The CDR3 DNA sequence: TGTGCCATCAGGCCGGGACAGGGTTCTAGGACTGAAGCTTTCTTT. Amino acids: CAIRPGQGSRTEAFF.

The chain couples TRBV2 to TRBJ2-3, with D possibly matching TRBD1 (5 bases). This CDR3 region has 15 residues. Germline lookup yields CDR1 SNHLY and CDR2 FYNNEI. The ends were cut back, 2 bases at V and 2 bases at J, with 11 bases in the middle. CDR3: CASSESGQNTDTQYF. Here the CDR3 DNA reads TGTGCCAGCAGTGAATCCGGACAAAACACAGATACGCAGTATTTT. The full variable domain, its missing parts supplied by reference TRBV2 and TRBJ2-3, is EPEVTQTPSHQVTQMGQEVILRCVPISNHLYFYWYRQILGQKVEFLVSFYNNEISEKSEIFDDQFSVERPDGSNFTLKIRSTKLEDSAMYFCASSESGQNTDTQYFGPGTRLTVL.

The chain is built from TRBV9 and TRBJ2-2; D not certain. Germline CDR1 reads SGDLS; CDR2 reads YYNGEE. V gave up 2 bases and J gave up 0 bases, with 8 bases separating them. CDR3 length equals 15 residues. CDR3 sequence reads: CASSVTPANTGELFF. The CDR3 region has the DNA TGTGCCAGCAGCGTGACGCCGGCGAACACCGGGGAGCTGTTTTTT.

The rearrangement uses TRBV28 and TRBJ2-5; tentatively, D is TRBD1 (6 bases). Germline-derived CDR1 and CDR2 are MDHEN and SYDVKM. The CDR3 runs 12 residues. V lost 10 bases and J lost 5, with 14 bases in between. Here the CDR3 reads CATEGTRETQYF. DNA for the CDR3: TGTGCCACCGAAGGGACAAGGGAGACCCAGTACTTC.

The chain is built from TRBV28 and TRBJ1-4; D remains unclear. This CDR3 spans 13 amino acids. Germline V gene lookup returns CDR1 MDHEN and CDR2 SYDVKM. Trimming cost V 6 bases and J 13 bases, with 18 bases left between them. The CDR3 here is CASSPGTKVRLFF. CDR3 bases: TGTGCCAGCAGCCCGGGAACAAAGGTCCGACTGTTTTTT.

The rearrangement joins TRBV27 to TRBJ2-7; 9 bases map to TRBD1. J gave up 7 bases and V 5 bases, and 9 bases lay outside the gene matches. This CDR3 has 14 amino acids. CDR1 MNHEY and CDR2 SMNVEV come from the germline V gene (reference sequence). Here the CDR3 DNA reads TGTGCCAGCAGTAAGGGGACAGGGACCCTGGAGCAGTACTTC. It translates to CASSKGTGTLEQYF.

CDR3 sequence: CASTTRTGGEKLFF. In DNA form, the CDR3 reads TGTGCCAGCACCACAAGGACAGGAGGGGAAAAACTGTTTTTT. V gene TRBV2 combines with J gene TRBJ1-4, with TRBD1 identical over 7 bases. Trimming cost V 7 bases and J 8 bases; bases outside gene matches: 10. Germline CDR1 and CDR2: SNHLY and FYNNEI. The CDR3 is made up of 14 amino acids.

As concerns this clone: Other DNA sequences in this specimen translate into the identical CDR3. In nucleotides, the CDR3 is TGTGCCTGGAGTGTCTTGGGAACCAATCAGCCCCAGCATTTT. Encoded protein: CAWSVLGTNQPQHF. The chain has TRBV30 and TRBJ1-5; no clear D. The CDR3 runs 14 residues. Trimming took 0 bases from V and 3 from J, leaving 9 bases between them. The germline gives CDR1 GTSNPN, CDR2 SVGIG (reference sequence).

Only one count was recorded for this clone. The chain links TRBV15 to TRBJ2-3, with a tentative D call TRBD1 (5 bases). The length of the CDR3 is 15 residues. Looked up from germline, CDR1 is LNHNV and CDR2 is YYDKDF (reference sequence). V lost 0 bases, J lost 3 bases, and 10 bases lay in between. The CDR3 loop is CATSRDQGITDTQYF. The CDR3 DNA reads as TGTGCCACCAGCAGAGATCAGGGAATTACAGATACGCAGTATTTT.

Of note for this clone: Other DNA sequences in this sample translate to the same CDR3. The chain links TRBV5-1 to TRBJ1-5, with D hard to call. Germline assignment: CDR1 SGHRS and CDR2 YFSETQ. The CDR3 length is 13 residues. V lost 0 bases and J 7 bases, leaving 8 bases between the germline ends. The CDR3 region is CASSLEGGQPQHF. In nucleotides, the CDR3 is TGCGCCAGCAGCTTGGAGGGAGGACAGCCCCAGCATTTT.

The V gene is TRBV15, the J gene TRBJ2-7, with a possible D match to TRBD1 (6 bases). The CDR3 runs to 12 residues. V shed 10 bases and J shed 0 bases, with 10 bases lying between them. Germline lookup yields CDR1 LNHNV and CDR2 YYDKDF (reference sequence). CDR3 in DNA: TGTGCCAAACAGGACAGCTCCTACGAGCAGTACTTC. This codes for CAKQDSSYEQYF.

The gene calls are TRBV4-1 and TRBJ2-3, with TRBD2 identical over 9 bases. This CDR3 has 17 amino acids. V lost 0 bases to trimming and J lost 6 bases; unmatched junction nucleotides: 10. In germline, CDR1 is MGHRA, CDR2 YSYEKL. The CDR3: CASSQETSRGGSDTQYF. The CDR3 DNA reads TGCGCCAGCAGCCAAGAAACCTCGCGGGGGGGCTCTGATACGCAGTATTTT.